The present T cell receptor (beta chain) was sequenced within a study of CD8 T cells in ankylosing spondylitis. TCRdb reprocessed the 5' RACE reads with MiXCR, giving one entry per CDR3 protein. The sample lists 150,000 to 200,000 distinct CDR3 sequences; about 16% were seen once. Comments on this clonotype: Its antigen is unknown.

Germline CDR1 reads DFQATT; CDR2 reads SNEGSKA (reference sequence). The CDR3 is 13 residues long. The ends were cut back, 6 bases at V and 2 bases at J, with 13 bases in the middle. Study results and limitations: In ankylosing spondylitis patients, matched synovial fluid reportedly showed significant enrichment of disease-linked clones.

Input material: blood, either unsorted or a sorted T cell fraction (not recorded which). The TCR originated in a male donor with ankylosing spondylitis or in good health (not recorded which). The V gene is TRBV20-1, the J gene TRBJ2-5; D call uncertain. This chain's CDR3 is CSAIGGSQETQYF. CDR3 bases: TGCAGTGCCATAGGCGGAAGTCAAGAGACCCAGTACTTC.